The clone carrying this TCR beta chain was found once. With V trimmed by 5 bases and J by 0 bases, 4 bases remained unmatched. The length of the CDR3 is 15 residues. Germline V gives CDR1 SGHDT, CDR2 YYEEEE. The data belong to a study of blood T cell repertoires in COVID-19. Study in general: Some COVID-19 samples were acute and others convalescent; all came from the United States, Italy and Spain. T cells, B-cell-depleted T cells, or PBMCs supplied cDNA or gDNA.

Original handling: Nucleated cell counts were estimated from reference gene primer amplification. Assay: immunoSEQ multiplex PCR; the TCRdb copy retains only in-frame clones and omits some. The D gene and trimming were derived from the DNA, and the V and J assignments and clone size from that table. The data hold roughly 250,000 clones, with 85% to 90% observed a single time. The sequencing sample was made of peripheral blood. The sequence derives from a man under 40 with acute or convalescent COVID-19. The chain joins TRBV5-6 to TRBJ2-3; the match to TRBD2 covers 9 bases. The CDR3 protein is CASSSGGFSTDTQYF. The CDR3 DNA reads TGTGCCAGCAGTAGCGGGGGCTTCAGCACAGATACGCAGTATTTT.